These 13 T cell receptor beta chains share one sample of origin, sequenced in a study of immune evolution from preneoplasia to lung adenocarcinoma. The repertoire was sequenced with immunoSEQ multiplex PCR; TCRdb's copy has only in-frame clones and lacks some. The data hold thousands of clones, with around 84% observed a single time. The source material was FFPE lung adenocarcinoma in situ tissue. The receptors were gathered from a person aged 60 to 80 with lung adenocarcinoma.

This sequence joins TRBV5-1 and TRBJ2-5; unclear D gene. Germline CDR1 SGHRS, CDR2 YFSETQ. The CDR3 covers 13 residues. V lost 2 bases to trimming and J lost 2 bases, with 7 bases between them. The CDR3 reads CASSLPTQETQYF. The CDR3 nucleotides read TGCGCCAGCAGCTTACCCACACAAGAGACCCAGTACTTC.

The V call is TRBV11-2, the J call TRBJ1-5; D unresolved. This CDR3 contains 13 residues. Deletions cut 0 bases from V and 2 bases from J, with 2 bases between. CDR1 SGHAT and CDR2 FQNNGV come from the germline V gene. The CDR3 DNA sequence: TGTGCCAGCAGCTTAGATCGCAATCAGCCCCAGCATTTT. Protein sequence: CASSLDRNQPQHF. The complete variable domain, with remaining parts taken from reference TRBV11-2 and TRBJ1-5, reads EAGVAQSPRYKIIEKRQSVAFWCNPISGHATLYWYQQILGQGPKLLIQFQNNGVVDDSQLPKDRFSAERLKGVDSTLKIQPAKLEDSAVYLCASSLDRNQPQHFGDGTRLSIL.

The chain is built from TRBV9 and TRBJ2-2; unclear D gene. The CDR3 sequence is 12 residues long. V shed 7 bases and J shed 7 bases, with 11 bases lying between them. Germline assignment: CDR1 SGDLS and CDR2 YYNGEE. This chain's CDR3 is CASGVRGGELFF. The CDR3 DNA is TGTGCCAGCGGAGTCCGCGGCGGGGAGCTGTTTTTT.

This sequence joins TRBV5-4 and TRBJ2-7, with TRBD2 matching 8 bases. CDR1 and CDR2 from the germline V gene are SGHNT and YYREEE (reference sequence). The CDR3 is 17 amino acids. J gave up 2 bases and V 0 bases, and 10 bases lay outside the gene matches. The CDR3 DNA follows: TGTGCCAGCAGCTTGGGGACTAGCCTCCGAGGCCCCTACGAGCAGTACTTC. This gives the protein CASSLGTSLRGPYEQYF.

The rearrangement joins TRBV5-1 to TRBJ1-1, with TRBD1 identical over 7 bases. The CDR3 contains 14 residues. Germline trimming cut 8 bases from V and 1 base from J; bases unmatched to any gene: 8. Germline V gives CDR1 SGHRS, CDR2 YFSETQ. CDR3 sequence reads: CASSGQVENTEAFF. The CDR3 DNA reads TGCGCCAGTAGCGGACAGGTGGAGAACACTGAAGCTTTCTTT.

The chain joins TRBV7-2 to TRBJ2-7; 9 nucleotides agree with TRBD1. Looked up from germline, CDR1 is SGHTA and CDR2 is FQGNSA. Trimming removed 4 bases from V and 1 base from J; junction bases left unmatched: 5. This CDR3 comprises 15 residues. In DNA form, the CDR3 reads TGTGCCAGCAGCTCAGGAGGGACAGGGTCCTACGAGCAGTACTTC. Protein product: CASSSGGTGSYEQYF.

J is TRBJ2-2 and V is TRBV9, with 9 bases matching TRBD1. The CDR3 extends over 15 amino acids. The ends lost 0 bases at V and 6 bases at J; junction bases unmatched: 3. Germline V gives CDR1 SGDLS, CDR2 YYNGEE. CDR3 amino acids: CASSVGDRAAGELFF. The CDR3 region has the DNA TGTGCCAGCAGCGTAGGGGACAGGGCAGCCGGGGAGCTGTTTTTT.

The CDR3 here is CSVVVGGIGNQPQHF. The CDR3 DNA reads as TGCAGCGTTGTTGTAGGGGGAATTGGCAATCAGCCCCAGCATTTT. V is TRBV29-1 and J is TRBJ1-5; TRBD1 might be the D (6 bases). Trimming took off 4 bases at V and 2 bases at J, with 15 bases between the two ends. CDR1 is SQVTM, CDR2 ANQGSEA, per germline. The CDR3 sequence is 15 residues long. The full variable domain, rest sourced from reference TRBV29-1 and TRBJ1-5, is SAVISQKPSRDICQRGTSLTIQCQVDSQVTMMFWYRQQPGQSLTLIATANQGSEATYESGFVIDKFPISRPNLTFSTLTVSNMSPEDSSIYLCSVVVGGIGNQPQHFGDGTRLSIL.

The chain has TRBV20-1 and TRBJ1-3; D is undetermined. Germline V gene sequence: CDR1 DFQATT, CDR2 SNEGSKA (reference sequence). The V end lost 5 bases, the J end lost 8 bases, and 7 bases lay between the germline ends. The CDR3 runs to 10 residues. The chain's CDR3 is CSAAWDTIYF. CDR3 DNA sequence: TGCAGTGCTGCCTGGGACACCATATATTTT.

In DNA form, the CDR3 reads TGTGCCAGCAGTTTTAGCTACAGGGAGCGTCAGCCCCAGCATTTT. Protein product: CASSFSYRERQPQHF. The rearrangement uses TRBV28 and TRBJ1-5, with a possible D match to TRBD1 (6 bases). The CDR3 has 15 amino acids. Germline CDR1 and CDR2: MDHEN and SYDVKM. V was cut by 3 bases and J by 6 bases, with 15 bases left in between.

V is TRBV5-4 and J is TRBJ1-2, with D hard to call. The germline CDR1 and CDR2 sequences are SGHNT and YYREEE (reference sequence). Trimming stripped 1 base from V and 5 bases from J, with 18 bases between. The CDR3 has 16 amino acids. CDR3: CASSLKVSTKTYGYTF. CDR3 DNA sequence: TGTGCCAGCAGCTTGAAGGTTTCCACTAAAACATATGGCTACACCTTC.

J is TRBJ1-1 and V is TRBV2; D is unresolved. Trimming removed 2 bases at V and 7 bases at J, with 5 bases between. Looked up from germline, CDR1 is SNHLY and CDR2 is FYNNEI. The CDR3 length is 11 residues. This CDR3 reads CASSELGEAFF. The CDR3 bases are TGTGCCAGCAGTGAACTGGGTGAAGCTTTCTTT.

The chain joins TRBV5-5 to TRBJ2-1; D gene uncertain. This CDR3 spans 16 amino acids. Germline V gene sequence: CDR1 SGHKS, CDR2 YYEKEE (reference sequence). The V gene lost 2 bases and the J gene lost 0 bases, with 12 bases spanning the gap. Here the CDR3 DNA reads TGTGCCAGCAGCTTCAACCAGCCGGGCTCCTACAATGAGCAGTTCTTC. Protein sequence: CASSFNQPGSYNEQFF.